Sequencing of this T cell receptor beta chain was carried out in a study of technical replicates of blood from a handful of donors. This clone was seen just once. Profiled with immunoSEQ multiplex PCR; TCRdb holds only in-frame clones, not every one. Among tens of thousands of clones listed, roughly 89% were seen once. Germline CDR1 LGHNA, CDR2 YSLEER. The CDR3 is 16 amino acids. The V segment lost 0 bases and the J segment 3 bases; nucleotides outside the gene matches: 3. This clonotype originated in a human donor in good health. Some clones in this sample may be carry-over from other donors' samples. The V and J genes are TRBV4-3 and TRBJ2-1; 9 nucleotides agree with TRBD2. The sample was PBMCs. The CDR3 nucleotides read TGCGCCAGCAGCCAAGAGCCGACTAGCGGCTACAATGAGCAGTTCTTC. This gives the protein CASSQEPTSGYNEQFF.